These 13 T cell receptor beta chains came from one sample sequenced in a study of blood T cell repertoires in COVID-19. Repertoires were generated with immunoSEQ multiplex PCR, while TCRdb's copy carries only in-frame clones and drops some. The sample has fewer than 200,000 clones, roughly 84% seen once. Source material: peripheral blood. Receptors originate from a woman aged 80 or over with acute or convalescent COVID-19.

The chain uses TRBV3-1 (or the pseudogene TRBV3-2) and TRBJ1-5; D is ambiguous. CDR1 is LGHDT and CDR2 is YNNKEL in the germline V gene (reference sequence). This CDR3 spans 14 amino acids. Deletions cut 4 bases from V and 1 base from J, with 8 bases between. Here the CDR3 reads CASSRGGSNQPQHF. DNA for the CDR3: TGTGCCAGCAGCCGCGGCGGGAGCAATCAGCCCCAGCATTTT.

The chain joins TRBV3-1 (or the pseudogene TRBV3-2) to TRBJ2-5, with TRBD2 matching 8 bases. Germline trimming cut 4 bases from V and 0 bases from J; bases unmatched to any gene: 10. Per the germline V gene, CDR1 is LGHDT and CDR2 is YNNKEL (reference sequence). The CDR3 spans 17 residues. The CDR3 loop reads CASSPRGGAAYQETQYF. DNA for the CDR3: TGTGCCAGCAGCCCTCGGGGGGGGGCGGCCTACCAAGAGACCCAGTACTTC.

The rearrangement joins TRBV5-4 to TRBJ2-7, with TRBD2 matching 10 bases. The V gene end was trimmed by 1 base and the J gene end by 6 bases; junction bases not matched to a gene: 7. This CDR3 comprises 15 residues. CDR1 and CDR2 from the germline V gene are SGHNT and YYREEE (reference sequence). CDR3 in amino acids: CASSLYLAGVGEQYF. CDR3 nucleotide sequence: TGTGCCAGCAGCTTGTACCTAGCGGGAGTAGGCGAGCAGTACTTC.

V gene TRBV18 combines with J gene TRBJ2-7; TRBD1 is a possible D gene (6 bases). The CDR3 contains 13 residues. Germline CDR1 reads KGHSH; CDR2 reads LQKENI. V was shortened by 3 bases and J by 3 bases, with 9 bases between the two germline ends. CDR3 amino acids: CASSPNRDYEQYF. CDR3 nucleotide sequence: TGTGCCAGCTCACCGAACAGGGACTACGAGCAGTACTTC.

This clone was counted once. This rearrangement joins TRBV6-1 to TRBJ1-3; D call uncertain. Germline-derived CDR1 and CDR2 are MNHNS and SASEGT. Trimming pared 3 bases from V and 0 bases from J, leaving 6 bases between. This CDR3 has 14 residues. The CDR3 bases are TGTGCCAGCAGTGACAGGTACTCTGGAAACACCATATATTTT. This translates into CASSDRYSGNTIYF.

The rearrangement uses TRBV10-3 and TRBJ1-1, with 9 bases fitting TRBD1. The CDR3 runs to 15 residues. CDR1 is ENHRY and CDR2 is SYGVKD in the germline V gene. Trimming took 7 bases from V and 0 from J; bases not matched to a gene: 6. The CDR3 nucleotides read TGTGCCATCAATTCCGGGACAGGGATGAACACTGAAGCTTTCTTT. Translated: CAINSGTGMNTEAFF.

The chain links TRBV10-1 to TRBJ2-3; D is unclear. The CDR3 sequence is 9 residues long. Germline V gene sequence: CDR1 WNHNN, CDR2 SYGVQD (reference sequence). Trimming took 9 bases from V and 7 from J, leaving 5 bases between them. CDR3 in amino acids: CASPNTQYF. The DNA of the CDR3 is TGCGCCAGTCCCAATACGCAGTATTTT.

The J gene is TRBJ1-1, the V gene TRBV5-8; no clear D gene. There are 11 residues in the CDR3. Trimming took 7 bases from V and 0 from J, leaving 4 bases between them. CDR1 and CDR2 (germline): SGHTS, YDEGEE. The CDR3 region is CASAVNTEAFF. CDR3 coding DNA: TGTGCCAGCGCAGTGAACACTGAAGCTTTCTTT.

The J gene is TRBJ2-3, the V gene TRBV15; D gene uncertain. CDR3 length: 14 amino acids. Germline loops: CDR1 LNHNV, CDR2 YYDKDF (reference sequence). Trimming removed 1 base at V and 0 bases at J, with 5 bases between. CDR3 coding DNA: TGTGCCACCAGCAGAGGGCAGAGCACAGATACGCAGTATTTT. Protein: CATSRGQSTDTQYF.

The chain joins TRBV7-2 to TRBJ1-2, with a possible D match to TRBD1 (6 bases). Germline CDR1 reads SGHTA; CDR2 reads FQGNSA. V lost 1 base and J 3 bases, leaving 12 bases between the germline ends. This CDR3 spans 15 amino acids. CDR3 in amino acids: CASSLDQGPYYGYTF. The CDR3 nucleotides read TGTGCCAGCAGCTTAGATCAGGGGCCTTACTATGGCTACACCTTC.

The rearrangement joins TRBV4-3 to TRBJ1-1; no definite D call. CDR1 LGHNA and CDR2 YSLEER come from the germline V gene. Trimming stripped 0 bases from V and 4 bases from J, with 9 bases between. The CDR3 runs to 14 residues. In DNA, the CDR3 is TGCGCCAGCAGCCAAGATTTAAGGAGCACTGAAGCTTTCTTT. Protein product: CASSQDLRSTEAFF.

The rearrangement uses TRBV5-1 and TRBJ2-5, with D maybe TRBD2 (5 bases). Trimming took 0 bases from V and 1 from J, leaving 10 bases between them. Per the germline V gene, CDR1 is SGHRS and CDR2 is YFSETQ. This CDR3 has 15 residues. The CDR3 coding sequence is TGCGCCAGCAGCTTGGTGGGAGACGTCCAAGAGACCCAGTACTTC. This codes for CASSLVGDVQETQYF. The full variable domain, rest sourced from reference TRBV5-1 and TRBJ2-5, is KAGVTQTPRYLIKTRGQQVTLSCSPISGHRSVSWYQQTPGQGLQFLFEYFSETQRNKGNFPGRFSGRQFSNSRSEMNVSTLELGDSALYLCASSLVGDVQETQYFGPGTRLLVL.

The chain couples TRBV12-3 or TRBV12-4 to TRBJ2-7, with TRBD1 identical over 8 bases. With V trimmed by 6 bases and J by 2 bases, 3 bases remained unmatched. The CDR3 contains 13 residues. This CDR3 is CASRTGGTYEQYF. For the CDR3, the DNA is TGTGCCAGCAGAACAGGGGGGACCTACGAGCAGTACTTC.